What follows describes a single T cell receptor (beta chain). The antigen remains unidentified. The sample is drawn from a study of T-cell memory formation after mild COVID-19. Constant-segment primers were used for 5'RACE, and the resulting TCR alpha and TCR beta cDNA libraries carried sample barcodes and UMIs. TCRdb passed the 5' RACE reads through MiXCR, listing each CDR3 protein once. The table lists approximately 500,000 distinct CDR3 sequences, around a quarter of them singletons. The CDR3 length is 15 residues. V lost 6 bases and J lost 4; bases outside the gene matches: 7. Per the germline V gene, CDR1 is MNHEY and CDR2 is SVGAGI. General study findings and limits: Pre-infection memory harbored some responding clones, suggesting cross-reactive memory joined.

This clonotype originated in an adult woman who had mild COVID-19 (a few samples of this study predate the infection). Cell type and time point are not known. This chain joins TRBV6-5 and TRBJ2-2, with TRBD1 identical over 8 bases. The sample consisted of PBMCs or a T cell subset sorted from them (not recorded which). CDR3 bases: TGTGCCAGCAGAAACCGGGACAGGCCCACCGGGGAGCTGTTTTTT. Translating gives CASRNRDRPTGELFF.